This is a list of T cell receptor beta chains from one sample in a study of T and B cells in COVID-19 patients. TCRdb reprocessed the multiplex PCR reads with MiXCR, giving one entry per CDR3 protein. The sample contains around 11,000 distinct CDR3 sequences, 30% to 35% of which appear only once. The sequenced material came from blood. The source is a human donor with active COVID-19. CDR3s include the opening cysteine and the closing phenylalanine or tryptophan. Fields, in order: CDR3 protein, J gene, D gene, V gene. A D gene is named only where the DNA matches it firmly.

CATSDHTSGDTDTQYF TRBJ2-3 TRBD2 TRBV24-1
CARSLYLPQSYEQYF TRBJ2-7 . TRBV5-3
CASSFSSGTGASPLHF TRBJ1-6 TRBD1 TRBV27
CASSLNRQGGRSYNSPLHF TRBJ1-6 . TRBV5-6
CASSELGAGNTIYF TRBJ1-3 . TRBV6-1
CASSTYRAPRTDTQYF TRBJ2-3 . TRBV6-5
CASSTQGAGYTF TRBJ1-2 TRBD1 TRBV27
CASSPVRAHNEQFF TRBJ2-1 . TRBV5-5
CASSFLGIRIQGYTF TRBJ1-2 . TRBV5-6
CSVVGGNTEAFF TRBJ1-1 . TRBV29-1
CASSYAGQDTYEQYF TRBJ2-7 . TRBV6-5
CASSSRGVAGANVLTF TRBJ2-6 . TRBV5-5
CASSQVPGMKETQYF TRBJ2-5 . TRBV4-3
CAWSALGAGYTF TRBJ1-2 . TRBV30
CASSSRQGYYEQYF TRBJ2-7 TRBD1 TRBV11-2
CASSPGPGTDDGYTF TRBJ1-2 TRBD1 TRBV12-3/TRBV12-4
CASSDRFQDTQYF TRBJ2-3 . TRBV6-5
CASSSGRGRRPYEQYF TRBJ2-7 TRBD2 TRBV6-2/TRBV6-3
CASSLARPTDTQYF TRBJ2-3 . TRBV11-2
CASSTGQVVFGEQYF TRBJ2-7 TRBD1 TRBV19
CASRDRGSSGELFF TRBJ2-2 TRBD1 TRBV19
CSVERQVTDTQYF TRBJ2-3 . TRBV29-1
CSAGGLYTGELFF TRBJ2-2 . TRBV29-1
CASSQQSGQGSVGAFF TRBJ1-1 TRBD1 TRBV18
CASSSSGGRHNEQFF TRBJ2-1 TRBD2 TRBV7-2
CATPLRCHGCEAFF TRBJ1-1 . TRBV27
CASSLSGGAVDTQYF TRBJ2-3 TRBD2 TRBV6-2/TRBV6-3
CASSYLGQVNTEAFF TRBJ1-1 TRBD1 TRBV6-2/TRBV6-3
CASSYRVSYEQYF TRBJ2-7 . TRBV14
CAISGGDRVAYEQYF TRBJ2-7 TRBD1 TRBV10-3